One sample yielded the 8 T cell receptor beta chains listed below, sequenced in a study of cytomegalovirus exposure and HLA in healthy donors. PCR employed 60 Vbeta and 13 Jbeta primers. Sequenced by immunoSEQ multiplex PCR; TCRdb stores in-frame clones only, minus some. The data show roughly 170,000 clones, approximately 81% seen once. Sequencing was carried out using PBMCs. The receptors were sampled from a young woman in good health and CMV-seronegative.

This clone was seen more than once but under ten times. V usage is TRBV4-3 and J usage is TRBJ1-4; 8 bases agree with TRBD1. V gave up 1 base and J gave up 11 bases; unmatched junction bases: 3. Germline V gives CDR1 LGHNA, CDR2 YSLEER. The CDR3 runs to 13 residues. CDR3 DNA: TGCGCCAGCAGCCAAGCCAGACAGGGGAAACTGTTTTTT. Translation: CASSQARQGKLFF.

This chain uses TRBV11-3 with TRBJ2-3, with D uncertain. The CDR3 loop spans 14 amino acids. The germline gives CDR1 SGHNT, CDR2 YENEEA. V gave up 0 bases and J gave up 1 base, with 5 bases separating them. CDR3 amino acids: CASSLDRRTDTQYF. Here the CDR3 DNA reads TGTGCCAGCAGCTTAGACAGGCGCACAGATACGCAGTATTTT.

The V gene is TRBV7-8, the J gene TRBJ2-1; TRBD2 aligns across 12 bases. The germline gives CDR1 SGHVS, CDR2 FQNEAQ. J was trimmed by 0 bases and V by 2 bases; bases with no gene match: 8. The length of the CDR3 is 19 residues. The CDR3 protein is CASSLPGLAGPPSYNEQFF. In DNA, the CDR3 is TGTGCCAGCAGCTTACCGGGACTAGCGGGCCCTCCCTCCTACAATGAGCAGTTCTTC. The full variable domain, rest sourced from reference TRBV7-8 and TRBJ2-1, is GAGVSQSPRYKVAKRGQDVALRCDPISGHVSLFWYQQALGQGPEFLTYFQNEAQLDKSGLPSDRFFAERPEGSVSTLKIQRTQQEDSAVYLCASSLPGLAGPPSYNEQFFGPGTRLTVL.

This clone turned up a few times. This chain connects TRBV5-4 to TRBJ2-1; 14 nucleotides align to TRBD2. V lost 0 bases, J lost 9 bases, and 8 bases stayed unmatched. The V gene's germline CDR1 is SGHNT and CDR2 YYREEE (reference sequence). The CDR3 spans 17 residues. CDR3 nucleotide sequence: TGTGCCAGCAGCTTGGGGGGACTAGCGGGAGTGAGGAGTGAGCAGTTCTTC. Translation: CASSLGGLAGVRSEQFF. The variable domain in full, with the rest retrieved from reference TRBV5-4 and TRBJ2-1, is ETGVTQSPTHLIKTRGQQVTLRCSSQSGHNTVSWYQQALGQGPQFIFQYYREEENGRGNFPPRFSGLQFPNYSSELNVNALELDDSALYLCASSLGGLAGVRSEQFFGPGTRLTVL.

The V call is TRBV6-1, the J call TRBJ2-5; perhaps TRBD2 as D (5 bases). The J call may be wrong; the DNA end is better matched by TRBJ2-7. From germline, CDR1 is MNHNS and CDR2 SASEGT. The length of the CDR3 is 15 residues. CDR3 loop: CASSVEGGSTYEQYF. The CDR3 DNA sequence: TGTGCCAGCAGTGTTGAGGGCGGTTCGACCTACGAGCAGTACTTC.

The J gene is TRBJ2-1, the V gene TRBV4-3, with TRBD1 matching 9 bases. Germline values: CDR1 LGHNA, CDR2 YSLEER. V was pared by 4 bases and J by 4 bases, with 8 bases of the junction left unmatched. This CDR3 has 16 residues. CDR3 in amino acids: CASSREDRGLYNEQFF. CDR3 in DNA: TGCGCCAGCAGCCGAGAGGACAGGGGTTTATACAATGAGCAGTTCTTC.

V and J are TRBV6-5 and TRBJ2-7; D is unclear. Trimming took off 0 bases at V and 2 bases at J, with 11 bases between the two ends. This CDR3 comprises 15 residues. Germline values: CDR1 MNHEY, CDR2 SVGAGI. The CDR3 protein is CASSYSYRPTYEQYF. The CDR3 nucleotides are TGTGCCAGCAGTTACTCCTACAGACCCACCTACGAGCAGTACTTC.

The V gene is TRBV5-4, the J gene TRBJ2-7; D is perhaps TRBD2 (5 bases). Trimming removed 4 bases from V and 4 bases from J, with 9 bases in between. The germline CDR1 and CDR2 sequences are SGHNT and YYREEE (reference sequence). The CDR3 sequence is 12 residues long. The DNA of the CDR3 is TGTGCCAGCAGCCAAACGGGGTACGAGCAGTACTTC. Protein product: CASSQTGYEQYF.